These 24 T cell receptor beta chains came from one sample sequenced in a study of CD8 T cells in Susac syndrome. Reverse transcription used roughly 0.45 to 1 ug RNA and random hexamers. Using its own MiXCR run on the immunoSEQ multiplex PCR reads, TCRdb lists one record per CDR3 protein. The table includes 70,000 or so distinct CDR3 sequences, less than 95% detected once. Sequenced sample: CD8+ T cells from PBMCs. The receptors originated from a human donor with multiple sclerosis.

The chain's CDR3 is CAITPGLALDEQFF. The CDR3 DNA is TGTGCCATCACTCCGGGACTAGCTTTGGATGAGCAGTTCTTC. The V gene is TRBV12-3 or TRBV12-4, the J gene TRBJ2-1; TRBD2 matches 9 bases. The CDR3 length is 14 residues. Losses at the gene ends were 10 bases for V and 8 bases for J; bases not matched to a gene: 12.

V gene TRBV11-2 combines with J gene TRBJ2-7, with D unresolved. From germline, CDR1 is SGHAT and CDR2 FQNNGV. Deletions cut 4 bases from V and 5 bases from J, with 6 bases between. The CDR3 has 11 residues. DNA of the CDR3: TGTGCCAGCAGCTATGGGAACGAGCAGTACTTC. Its protein is CASSYGNEQYF.

The chain has TRBV6-2 or TRBV6-3 and TRBJ2-6; no definite D call. The CDR3 sequence is 18 residues long. Trimming left V 4 bases short and J 0 bases short, with 16 bases between. Germline loops: CDR1 MNHEY, CDR2 SVGEGT. This CDR3 reads CASSLAGPLLSGANVLTF. CDR3 DNA sequence: TGTGCCAGCAGTTTAGCAGGTCCTTTGCTCTCTGGGGCCAACGTCCTGACTTTC.

This clonotype was found once. The V gene is TRBV25-1, the J gene TRBJ1-2; D is uncertain. The CDR3 contains 13 residues. CDR1 MGHDK and CDR2 SYGVNS come from the germline V gene. V was clipped by 5 bases and J by 6 bases, with 13 bases between them. The CDR3 bases are TGTGCCAGCAGTACAACGCGCCAGGATGGCTACACCTTC. Translating gives CASSTTRQDGYTF.

This clonotype was counted once. The J gene is TRBJ2-7, the V gene TRBV13; perhaps TRBD1 as D (5 bases). V gave up 5 bases and J gave up 3 bases, with 14 bases separating them. The germline gives CDR1 PRHDT, CDR2 FYEKMQ (reference sequence). This CDR3 spans 14 amino acids. CDR3 sequence (DNA): TGTGCCAGCAGCCCCCCGACAGCCAACTACGAGCAGTACTTC. It codes for CASSPPTANYEQYF.

V and J are TRBV5-1 and TRBJ2-2, with 10 bases lining up with TRBD1. CDR1 is SGHRS, CDR2 YFSETQ, per germline. This CDR3 is 15 amino acids long. J was trimmed by 5 bases and V by 2 bases; bases with no gene match: 3. CDR3 region: CASSFDRGRTGELFF. CDR3 sequence (DNA): TGCGCCAGCAGCTTTGACAGGGGGCGGACCGGGGAGCTGTTTTTT.

The chain uses TRBV13 and TRBJ2-4; D might be TRBD1 (6 bases). Looked up from germline, CDR1 is PRHDT and CDR2 is FYEKMQ (reference sequence). The CDR3 consists of 17 residues. The germline V and J ends were trimmed by 3 bases and 4 bases, with 19 bases remaining between them. In DNA, the CDR3 is TGTGCCAGCAGCTTTACCCTTCAGGGGCAGGAGAAAAACATTCAGTACTTC. It encodes CASSFTLQGQEKNIQYF.

This rearrangement joins TRBV14 to TRBJ2-5, with TRBD1 as a possible D gene (6 bases). Germline CDR1 reads SGHDN; CDR2 reads FVKESK. The CDR3 is 15 residues long. With 8 bases removed from V and 2 bases from J, the gap between germline ends came to 18 bases. DNA for the CDR3: TGTGCCAGCTCCCCACGTCGGACAGAGCAAGAGACCCAGTACTTC. Translated: CASSPRRTEQETQYF.

The chain has TRBV27 and TRBJ1-1; TRBD1 agrees at 7 bases. The CDR3 is 13 residues long. Germline V lookup: CDR1 MNHEY, CDR2 SMNVEV (reference sequence). The V and J ends lost 8 bases and 0 bases, in that order; junction bases with no gene match: 3. The CDR3: CASRTGLNTEAFF. The CDR3 DNA follows: TGTGCCAGCCGGACAGGCTTGAACACTGAAGCTTTCTTT.

This rearrangement joins TRBV13 to TRBJ2-5; tentative D call: TRBD2 (6 bases). CDR1 and CDR2 (germline): PRHDT, FYEKMQ (reference sequence). V was cut by 5 bases and J by 0 bases, with 10 bases left in between. The CDR3 sequence is 14 residues long. The CDR3 protein is CASSLWRDQETQYF. The CDR3 DNA sequence: TGTGCCAGCAGCCTGTGGAGGGACCAAGAGACCCAGTACTTC.

The V gene is TRBV2, the J gene TRBJ1-3; D gene unclear. CDR1 SNHLY and CDR2 FYNNEI come from the germline V gene. V was trimmed by 9 bases and J by 4 bases, leaving 7 bases between them. CDR3 length: 11 amino acids. The chain's CDR3 is CARSEGNTIYF. The CDR3 DNA sequence: TGTGCCAGGTCTGAGGGAAACACCATATATTTT. Drawing the rest from reference TRBV2 and TRBJ1-3, the complete variable domain is EPEVTQTPSHQVTQMGQEVILRCVPISNHLYFYWYRQILGQKVEFLVSFYNNEISEKSEIFDDQFSVERPDGSNFTLKIRSTKLEDSAMYFCARSEGNTIYFGEGSWLTVV.

V gene TRBV11-1 combines with J gene TRBJ2-7, with D hard to call. Germline CDR1 SGHAT, CDR2 FQDESV (reference sequence). V lost 1 base to trimming and J lost 3 bases, with 7 bases between them. The CDR3 spans 13 residues. The CDR3 DNA reads TGTGCCAGCAGCTTAGAGATAGGCTACGAGCAGTACTTC. This encodes CASSLEIGYEQYF.

The CDR3 nucleotides read TGTGCCAGTAGTATCGGGGTTAATACCCTTAACACTGAAGCTTTCTTT. Translation gives CASSIGVNTLNTEAFF. J is TRBJ1-1 and V is TRBV19; D call uncertain. Germline CDR1 reads LNHDA; CDR2 reads SQIVND (reference sequence). With 3 bases removed from V and 2 bases from J, the gap between germline ends came to 16 bases. The CDR3 extends over 16 amino acids.

This chain links TRBV7-6 with TRBJ2-1; TRBD1 matches 7 bases. The trim removed 5 bases at V and 6 bases at J, leaving 7 bases unmatched. Germline CDR1 reads SGHVS; CDR2 reads FNYEAQ. This CDR3 has 14 amino acids. The CDR3, as DNA: TGTGCCAGCAGCCCTCGACAGGGTCGCAATGAGCAGTTCTTC. Translation gives CASSPRQGRNEQFF.

The gene calls are TRBV29-1 and TRBJ2-5; D is unresolved. Germline assignment: CDR1 SQVTM and CDR2 ANQGSEA. The CDR3 spans 10 residues. V shed 6 bases and J shed 3 bases, with 5 bases lying between them. Here the CDR3 DNA reads TGCAGCGTCAAGAAAGAGACCCAGTACTTC. The encoded protein is CSVKKETQYF. The whole variable domain, remainder taken from reference TRBV29-1 and TRBJ2-5, is SAVISQKPSRDICQRGTSLTIQCQVDSQVTMMFWYRQQPGQSLTLIATANQGSEATYESGFVIDKFPISRPNLTFSTLTVSNMSPEDSSIYLCSVKKETQYFGPGTRLLVL.

The rearrangement uses TRBV4-1 and TRBJ1-2; perhaps TRBD1 as D (6 bases). The CDR3 is made up of 16 amino acids. The germline V gene has CDR1 MGHRA and CDR2 YSYEKL. The V gene lost 0 bases and the J gene lost 3 bases, with 14 bases spanning the gap. The CDR3 loop reads CASSQDHGGLYYGYTF. The CDR3 DNA reads as TGCGCCAGCAGCCAAGATCACGGGGGGCTATACTATGGCTACACCTTC.

This chain uses TRBV12-3 or TRBV12-4 with TRBJ2-1; 12 bases align to TRBD2. Trimming cost V 7 bases and J 9 bases; bases outside gene matches: 7. CDR3 length: 14 amino acids. CDR3 in DNA: TGTGCCAGCACACCAGGACTAGCGGGATTTGAGCAGTTCTTC. As protein: CASTPGLAGFEQFF.

This clonotype was seen just once. The chain recombines TRBV6-1 with TRBJ2-3; D is unresolved. This CDR3 comprises 16 residues. Germline V gene data show CDR1 as MNHNS and CDR2 as SASEGT. Trimming stripped 2 bases from V and 4 bases from J, with 16 bases between. The CDR3 DNA reads TGTGCCAGCAGTGAATTTTCCGGGTTGTCATCAGATACGCAGTATTTT. Translation gives CASSEFSGLSSDTQYF.

A word on this clonotype: A junction end diverges from the germline sequence, so it may reflect a read error. The chain recombines TRBV25-1 with TRBJ1-1; D is ambiguous. The CDR3 has 11 residues. Germline V lookup: CDR1 MGHDK, CDR2 SYGVNS. CDR3 sequence: CASSMKTEAFF. The CDR3 nucleotides are TGTGCCAGCAGCATGAAGACTGAAGCTTTCTTT.

A single count supports this clonotype. This sequence joins TRBV6-6 and TRBJ2-7; tentatively, D is TRBD2 (7 bases). V lost 6 bases and J lost 5, with 11 bases in between. Germline CDR1 and CDR2: MNHNY and SVGAGI (reference sequence). The CDR3 length is 12 residues. The CDR3 DNA reads as TGTGCCAGCAGCATAGGGGGGGACGAGCAGTACTTC. Translating gives CASSIGGDEQYF.

The gene calls are TRBV27 and TRBJ2-7; D might be TRBD2 (6 bases). V was cut by 6 bases and J by 2 bases, with 11 bases left in between. The CDR3 loop spans 13 amino acids. Germline V gives CDR1 MNHEY, CDR2 SMNVEV (reference sequence). CDR3 region: CASRDYGPYEQYF. CDR3 DNA sequence: TGTGCCAGCAGGGACTACGGGCCCTACGAGCAGTACTTC.

The chain combines TRBV7-8 with TRBJ2-7, with D tentatively TRBD1 (6 bases). CDR3 length: 15 amino acids. CDR1 is SGHVS, CDR2 FQNEAQ, per germline. The germline V and J ends were trimmed by 1 base and 0 bases, with 10 bases remaining between them. The DNA for the CDR3 is TGTGCCAGCAGCTTAGAAGGCAGGGGCTCCTACGAGCAGTACTTC. Protein: CASSLEGRGSYEQYF.

In its sample, this clonotype was seen once. The V gene is TRBV27, the J gene TRBJ2-7; D not certain. The V end was cut by 2 bases, the J end by 2 bases, with 7 bases between. There are 13 residues in the CDR3. CDR1 and CDR2 (germline): MNHEY, SMNVEV (reference sequence). The CDR3 nucleotides read TGTGCCAGCAGTTTAAACGGCGCCTACGAGCAGTACTTC. Protein: CASSLNGAYEQYF.

This chain links TRBV29-1 with TRBJ2-7, with D hard to call. The V and J ends lost 7 bases and 0 bases respectively, with 13 bases between them. Per the germline V gene, CDR1 is SQVTM and CDR2 is ANQGSEA. The CDR3 is made up of 13 amino acids. This CDR3 reads CSAMDPHSYEQYF. The DNA for the CDR3 is TGCAGCGCGATGGACCCTCACTCCTACGAGCAGTACTTC.